This entry lists 26 T cell receptor beta chains sequenced from one sample in a study of cytomegalovirus exposure and HLA in healthy donors. The primer mix had 60 Vbeta and 13 Jbeta primers. The method was immunoSEQ multiplex PCR; TCRdb's version includes in-frame clones alone and lacks a portion of them. In all, the sample yields 45,000 to 55,000 clones. Sequencing was performed on PBMCs. Source of these receptors: a male donor in good health and CMV-seropositive.

The V and J genes are TRBV23-1 and TRBJ1-2, with D tentatively TRBD1 (6 bases). TRBV23-1 is sorted into the ORF group, with uncertain function. The CDR3 has 12 residues. V was shortened by 6 bases and J by 4 bases, with 9 bases between the two germline ends. As DNA, the CDR3 is TGCGCCAGCAGGGGGACATGCTATGGCTACACCTTC. Encoded protein: CASRGTCYGYTF.

The J gene is TRBJ2-5, the V gene TRBV30; perhaps TRBD1 as D (6 bases). The J call may be incorrect, as the DNA end agrees better with TRBJ2-7. Germline CDR1 and CDR2: GTSNPN and SVGIG (reference sequence). The length of the CDR3 is 13 residues. The CDR3 DNA reads TGTGCCTGGAGAGCCGGGACACTGTACGAGCAGTACTTC. It codes for CAWRAGTLYEQYF.

The rearrangement uses TRBV5-6 and TRBJ1-4; D is unresolved. With 0 bases removed from V and 7 bases from J, the gap between germline ends came to 10 bases. The CDR3 extends over 14 amino acids. The germline CDR1 and CDR2 sequences are SGHDT and YYEEEE. The CDR3, as DNA: TGTGCCAGCAGCTTGGATGTTGGAGGTGAAAAACTGTTTTTT. It encodes CASSLDVGGEKLFF.

This chain connects TRBV5-1 to TRBJ1-1; 7 bases fit TRBD1. The CDR3 is made up of 18 amino acids. With V trimmed by 4 bases and J by 1 base, 16 bases remained unmatched. Germline V gene lookup returns CDR1 SGHRS and CDR2 YFSETQ. CDR3 protein: CASSLGQVAGTGNTEAFF. CDR3 DNA: TGCGCCAGCAGCCTAGGACAGGTTGCCGGAACCGGGAACACTGAAGCTTTCTTT.

This chain links TRBV28 with TRBJ1-2; TRBD1 agrees at 7 bases. Germline CDR1 reads MDHEN; CDR2 reads SYDVKM. Losses at the gene ends were 2 bases for V and 14 bases for J; bases not matched to a gene: 14. This CDR3 has 14 amino acids. Here the CDR3 DNA reads TGTGCCAGCAGTTTACCTGACAGGGTTGTTCCTCTTACCTTC. Protein product: CASSLPDRVVPLTF.

V and J are TRBV11-2 and TRBJ1-2; 9 positions agree with TRBD1. V shed 1 base, J shed 8 bases, and the junction held 8 bases outside the gene matches. Germline V lookup: CDR1 SGHAT, CDR2 FQNNGV. The CDR3 is made up of 15 amino acids. The CDR3 region is CASSLAGDRGDGYTF. CDR3 sequence (DNA): TGTGCCAGCAGCTTAGCAGGCGACAGGGGGGACGGCTACACCTTC.

The chain joins TRBV9 to TRBJ1-1, with 9 bases matching TRBD1. The CDR3 runs to 15 residues. After removal of 4 bases from V and 5 bases from J, the junction contained 9 bases not matched to a gene. The germline V gene encodes CDR1 SGDLS and CDR2 YYNGEE. The CDR3 is CASSSMTGGRTEAFF. DNA of the CDR3: TGTGCCAGCAGCTCGATGACAGGGGGTAGGACTGAAGCTTTCTTT.

The chain combines TRBV6-1 with TRBJ2-2; 7 bases are shared with TRBD1. CDR3 length: 19 residues. Germline lookup yields CDR1 MNHNS and CDR2 SASEGT. After removal of 0 bases from V and 0 bases from J, the junction contained 10 bases not matched to a gene. CDR3 bases: TGTGCCAGCAGTGAAGCGGGACAGAGTTTACTCGCGAACACCGGGGAGCTGTTTTTT. Residues: CASSEAGQSLLANTGELFF.

V usage is TRBV5-1 and J usage is TRBJ2-7; no definite D call. The CDR3 loop spans 14 amino acids. Germline loops: CDR1 SGHRS, CDR2 YFSETQ. With 0 bases removed from V and 2 bases from J, the gap between germline ends came to 9 bases. The CDR3 DNA reads as TGCGCCAGCAGCTTGGCTGGCGGAGCCTACGAGCAGTACTTC. It codes for CASSLAGGAYEQYF.

V and J are TRBV11-2 and TRBJ2-1; 7 bases fit TRBD2. Trimming cost V 2 bases and J 3 bases; bases outside gene matches: 4. Germline lookup yields CDR1 SGHAT and CDR2 FQNNGV. CDR3 length equals 15 residues. Written as DNA, the CDR3 is TGTGCCAGCAGCTTATTTCTAGCGGACTACAATGAGCAGTTCTTC. Translation gives CASSLFLADYNEQFF.

This chain uses TRBV30 with TRBJ2-7, with TRBD1 as a possible D gene (6 bases). The CDR3 runs to 13 residues. The germline V and J ends were trimmed by 2 bases and 6 bases, with 14 bases remaining between them. The germline CDR1 and CDR2 sequences are GTSNPN and SVGIG (reference sequence). The CDR3 bases are TGTGCCTGGAGTAGTAGGTCAGGGGCCGAGCAGTACTTC. Encoded protein: CAWSSRSGAEQYF.

The genes are TRBV28 and TRBJ1-2; TRBD1 aligns across 7 bases. The CDR3 has 14 residues. Per germline, CDR1 MDHEN and CDR2 SYDVKM. V lost 4 bases and J lost 8; bases outside the gene matches: 10. The DNA of the CDR3 is TGTGCCAGCAGTTGGACGACAGGGTATGGGGGCTACACCTTC. Translated: CASSWTTGYGGYTF.

The V call is TRBV6-1, the J call TRBJ2-7; TRBD2 is a possible D gene (5 bases). The CDR3 length is 14 residues. Germline V gives CDR1 MNHNS, CDR2 SASEGT. With 7 bases removed from V and 0 bases from J, the gap between germline ends came to 13 bases. The CDR3: CASTPRVGSYEQYF. CDR3 coding DNA: TGTGCCAGCACCCCGCGGGTGGGCTCCTACGAGCAGTACTTC.

J is TRBJ2-7 and V is TRBV29-1; D is possibly TRBD1 (6 bases). CDR1 and CDR2 from the germline V gene are SQVTM and ANQGSEA. The V and J ends lost 8 bases and 1 base respectively, with 15 bases between them. This CDR3 has 13 residues. The CDR3 loop reads CSTMTGRSYEQYF. Written as DNA, the CDR3 is TGCAGCACAATGACAGGAAGATCCTACGAGCAGTACTTC.

V gene TRBV27 combines with J gene TRBJ1-2, with 8 bases that match TRBD1. Losses at the gene ends were 5 bases for V and 6 bases for J; bases not matched to a gene: 5. Germline V lookup: CDR1 MNHEY, CDR2 SMNVEV (reference sequence). The CDR3 has 13 residues. The CDR3: CASSLLQGDGYTF. The CDR3 region has the DNA TGTGCCAGCAGTCTCCTACAGGGGGATGGCTACACCTTC.

The genes are TRBV30 and TRBJ2-5, with D possibly being TRBD1 (6 bases). Per germline, CDR1 GTSNPN and CDR2 SVGIG (reference sequence). Trimming took off 2 bases at V and 5 bases at J, with 15 bases between the two ends. The CDR3 contains 14 residues. The CDR3 nucleotides are TGTGCCTGGAGTTTTGGGGCAGGGGACGAGACCCAGTACTTC. Translation gives CAWSFGAGDETQYF.

CDR3 region: CASSPLAGENYEQYF. CDR3 nucleotides: TGCGCCAGCTCCCCCCTAGCGGGGGAAAACTACGAGCAGTACTTC. The V gene is TRBV4-1, the J gene TRBJ2-7, with 10 nucleotides matching TRBD2. With V trimmed by 8 bases and J by 3 bases, 10 bases remained unmatched. This CDR3 region has 15 residues. Germline loops: CDR1 MGHRA, CDR2 YSYEKL.

The V call is TRBV6-5, the J call TRBJ1-5; D perhaps matches TRBD1 (5 bases). Germline V gene lookup returns CDR1 MNHEY and CDR2 SVGAGI. The CDR3 is made up of 14 amino acids. Trimming took off 4 bases at V and 7 bases at J, with 14 bases between the two ends. The DNA for the CDR3 is TGTGCCAGCAGTTTCCAGGGATCCGGACAGCCCCAGCATTTT. This sequence encodes CASSFQGSGQPQHF.

This rearrangement joins TRBV6-5 to TRBJ1-2; D is perhaps TRBD1 (6 bases). Germline CDR1 MNHEY, CDR2 SVGAGI. The CDR3 has 14 residues. The V end lost 8 bases, the J end lost 1 base, and 14 bases lay between the germline ends. The CDR3: CASRGQLLNYGYTF. The CDR3 nucleotides are TGTGCCAGCCGAGGACAGTTACTTAACTATGGCTACACCTTC.

The rearrangement uses TRBV15 and TRBJ2-3; 9 bases align to TRBD1. The germline V gene has CDR1 LNHNV and CDR2 YYDKDF (reference sequence). The V gene end was trimmed by 8 bases and the J gene end by 2 bases; junction bases not matched to a gene: 2. The CDR3 sequence is 13 residues long. The DNA of the CDR3 is TGTGCCACCGGGACAGGGCACACAGATACGCAGTATTTT. As protein: CATGTGHTDTQYF.

The J gene is TRBJ1-5, the V gene TRBV30, with TRBD1 identical over 7 bases. Germline V lookup: CDR1 GTSNPN, CDR2 SVGIG (reference sequence). CDR3 size: 13 residues. V gave up 3 bases and J gave up 4 bases; unmatched junction bases: 3. CDR3 protein: CAWRGQQNQPQHF. CDR3 DNA sequence: TGTGCCTGGAGGGGACAGCAGAATCAGCCCCAGCATTTT.

V and J are TRBV11-2 and TRBJ1-5, with 7 bases identical to TRBD1. V lost 3 bases and J lost 7; bases outside the gene matches: 6. This CDR3 comprises 14 residues. Germline-derived CDR1 and CDR2 are SGHAT and FQNNGV. The CDR3 sequence is CASSFGQGDQPQHF. CDR3 DNA: TGTGCCAGCAGCTTCGGGCAGGGGGACCAGCCCCAGCATTTT.

The chain carries TRBV7-8 and TRBJ2-2; the D gene is possibly TRBD2 (6 bases). V was shortened by 4 bases and J by 6 bases, with 24 bases between the two germline ends. Germline CDR1 SGHVS, CDR2 FQNEAQ. The CDR3 runs 18 residues. CDR3 DNA: TGTGCCAGCAGCTCCCGGGGGTCGCGGGGCCCCGCTCCCGGGGAGCTGTTTTTT. It translates to CASSSRGSRGPAPGELFF.

The chain has TRBV28 and TRBJ2-6, with D tentatively TRBD2 (6 bases). Trimming shortened V by 3 bases and J by 0 bases, and 12 bases separated the two germline ends. Germline CDR1 MDHEN, CDR2 SYDVKM. CDR3 length equals 17 residues. CDR3 sequence (DNA): TGTGCCAGCAGTTTGGCGGAGGGAACCTCTGGGGCCAACGTCCTGACTTTC. Encoded protein: CASSLAEGTSGANVLTF.

The chain is built from TRBV19 and TRBJ2-4, with D tentatively TRBD2 (5 bases). V lost 3 bases to trimming and J lost 9 bases, with 24 bases between them. CDR1 LNHDA and CDR2 SQIVND come from the germline V gene (reference sequence). The CDR3 totals 17 residues. This chain's CDR3 is CASSIATPSGENSIQYF. As DNA, the CDR3 is TGTGCCAGTAGTATTGCGACCCCCAGTGGGGAGAATAGCATTCAGTACTTC.

The genes are TRBV4-2 and TRBJ1-2, with D uncertain. Trimming shortened V by 0 bases and J by 4 bases, and 6 bases separated the two germline ends. This CDR3 spans 13 amino acids. Germline CDR1 and CDR2: LGHNA and YNFKEQ. CDR3 DNA: TGTGCCAGCAGCCAAGATCCTATCTATGGCTACACCTTC. This sequence encodes CASSQDPIYGYTF.